Below are 20 T cell receptor beta chains sequenced from a single sample in a study of T cells after yellow fever vaccination. MiXCR, run by TCRdb on the 5' RACE reads, gives a single entry per CDR3 protein. The table shows a few hundred thousand distinct CDR3 sequences, with around 6.8% occurring only once. Specimen: PBMCs, collected roughly 45 days after the first yellow fever vaccination. These receptors all come from a man aged 18 to 30 who received the YFV17D yellow fever vaccine.

On this clonotype itself: A clone one base away is much larger, so this may be a read error. The CDR3 region is CASSSEGGTGELFF. The CDR3 DNA reads TGCGCCAGCAGCTCGGAAGGGGGCACCGGGGAGCTGTTTTTT. This chain connects TRBV5-1 to TRBJ2-2; a weak D match, TRBD1 (6 bases). V shed 3 bases and J shed 4 bases, with 10 bases lying between them. The germline gives CDR1 SGHRS, CDR2 YFSETQ. The CDR3 runs 14 residues.

This clonotype was recorded at least ten times. The rearrangement joins TRBV5-1 to TRBJ1-6; D call uncertain. Germline lookup yields CDR1 SGHRS and CDR2 YFSETQ. The CDR3 has 16 residues. V dropped 0 bases and J dropped 0 bases, with 7 bases sitting between them. This CDR3 reads CASSLAGSSYNSPLHF. CDR3 coding DNA: TGCGCCAGCAGCTTGGCGGGGAGCTCCTATAATTCACCCCTCCACTTT.

This clonotype came up many times. The chain links TRBV5-1 to TRBJ2-5; TRBD1 might be the D (6 bases). Germline CDR1 reads SGHRS; CDR2 reads YFSETQ. CDR3 length: 16 amino acids. V shed 0 bases and J shed 1 base, with 13 bases lying between them. The CDR3 reads CASSLEKQGSQETQYF. The CDR3 DNA sequence: TGCGCCAGCAGCTTGGAAAAACAGGGTAGCCAAGAGACCCAGTACTTC.

This clonotype was seen a few times. The rearrangement uses TRBV6-5 and TRBJ1-5, with TRBD1 matching 8 bases. The J segment lost 2 bases and the V segment lost 8 bases, leaving 11 bases of the junction unmatched. CDR3 length: 16 residues. CDR1 MNHEY and CDR2 SVGAGI come from the germline V gene. CDR3 region: CASGQGGGYGNQPQHF. The CDR3 bases are TGTGCCAGCGGACAGGGAGGCGGTTACGGCAATCAGCCCCAGCATTTT.

In its sample, this clonotype was seen a few times. CDR3 loop: CASSSYLENTIYF. DNA of the CDR3: TGTGCCAGCAGCTCCTATCTAGAAAACACCATATATTTT. The chain is built from TRBV7-2 and TRBJ1-3, with D hard to call. The CDR3 is 13 residues long. Looked up from germline, CDR1 is SGHTA and CDR2 is FQGNSA. Trimming took 4 bases from V and 6 from J, leaving 10 bases between them.

Ten or more counts support this clonotype. The V call is TRBV3-1, the J call TRBJ2-7; a weak D match, TRBD2 (7 bases). The CDR3 is 15 amino acids. From germline, CDR1 is LGHDT and CDR2 YNNKEL (reference sequence). V was shortened by 0 bases and J by 6 bases, with 15 bases between the two germline ends. CDR3 region: CASSQDRGASTEQYF. The CDR3, as DNA: TGTGCCAGCAGCCAAGATCGGGGGGCTTCTACCGAGCAGTACTTC.

There are a few counts of this clonotype. The V call is TRBV5-5, the J call TRBJ2-2, with 9 bases matching TRBD1. The CDR3 is made up of 17 amino acids. Looked up from germline, CDR1 is SGHKS and CDR2 is YYEKEE (reference sequence). V gave up 0 bases and J gave up 1 base; unmatched junction bases: 4. CDR3 nucleotides: TGTGCCAGCAGCTTGGACAGGGGGCTCAGGAACACCGGGGAGCTGTTTTTT. Translation: CASSLDRGLRNTGELFF.

The chain joins TRBV6-2 or TRBV6-3 to TRBJ2-2; the match to TRBD2 covers 7 bases. Per germline, CDR1 MNHEY and CDR2 SVGEGT. The CDR3 length is 16 residues. With 5 bases clipped from V and 5 bases from J, the junction kept 11 bases outside the gene matches. CDR3 sequence reads: CASSNLGTTRTGELFF. The CDR3 DNA follows: TGTGCCAGCAGTAACCTCGGGACTACGAGAACCGGGGAGCTGTTTTTT.

This clonotype turned up a few times. The chain carries TRBV7-2 and TRBJ2-1; 8 nucleotides line up with TRBD2. This CDR3 spans 17 amino acids. The V gene end was trimmed by 5 bases and the J gene end by 0 bases; junction bases not matched to a gene: 9. The germline V gene has CDR1 SGHTA and CDR2 FQGNSA. The CDR3 DNA reads TGTGCCAGCAGCCCCCGGGGGGGGATAAGCTCCTACAATGAGCAGTTCTTC. Its protein product is CASSPRGGISSYNEQFF.

This chain joins TRBV7-3 and TRBJ2-3; TRBD2 aligns across 16 bases. CDR3 length: 18 amino acids. The V gene end was trimmed by 5 bases and the J gene end by 5 bases; junction bases not matched to a gene: 10. Germline CDR1 is SGHTA and CDR2 is FQGTGA. The CDR3 DNA is TGTGCCAGCAGCCGTCGTGGGACTAGCGGGGGGGCCGAAGATACGCAGTATTTT. As protein: CASSRRGTSGGAEDTQYF.

The CDR3 here is CAISEVAANYGYTF. The DNA for the CDR3 is TGTGCCATCAGTGAGGTGGCAGCTAACTATGGCTACACCTTC. The V call is TRBV10-3, the J call TRBJ1-2; D call uncertain. V lost 2 bases and J 0 bases, leaving 7 bases between the germline ends. The CDR3 is 14 residues long. Germline V CDR1 and CDR2: ENHRY, SYGVKD.

J is TRBJ1-3 and V is TRBV12-3 or TRBV12-4; D may be TRBD1 (6 bases). The V end was cut by 5 bases, the J end by 4 bases, with 15 bases between. The CDR3 runs to 15 residues. CDR3 DNA sequence: TGTGCCAGCAGTCCGGGGGGCTTCGGGGGAAACACCATATATTTT. The encoded protein is CASSPGGFGGNTIYF.

The table lists this clonotype with a few counts. This sequence joins TRBV4-1 and TRBJ1-5, with unresolved D. Germline CDR1 reads MGHRA; CDR2 reads YSYEKL. The CDR3 loop spans 14 amino acids. Trimming cost V 0 bases and J 5 bases, with 8 bases left between them. CDR3 loop: CASSQENRDQPQHF. In DNA form, the CDR3 reads TGCGCCAGCAGCCAAGAGAATAGGGATCAGCCCCAGCATTTT.

This clonotype was recorded at least ten times. J is TRBJ2-7 and V is TRBV20-1; a weak D match, TRBD1 (6 bases). Looked up from germline, CDR1 is DFQATT and CDR2 is SNEGSKA (reference sequence). The CDR3 runs to 15 residues. The germline V and J ends were trimmed by 0 bases and 4 bases, with 16 bases remaining between them. Here the CDR3 reads CSARDRDTPWYEQYF. CDR3 nucleotide sequence: TGCAGTGCTAGAGATAGGGACACTCCCTGGTACGAGCAGTACTTC.

The rearrangement links TRBV23-1 to TRBJ2-1; 9 positions agree with TRBD2. TRBV23-1 is assigned to the ORF class and has an uncertain function. This CDR3 has 18 amino acids. V lost 7 bases to trimming and J lost 9 bases; unmatched junction nucleotides: 22. CDR3 sequence: CASKNRVASGRTATEQFF. The CDR3 nucleotides read TGCGCCAGCAAAAATCGGGTTGCCAGCGGGAGGACAGCGACTGAGCAGTTCTTC.

In its sample, this clonotype was seen many times. The chain is built from TRBV5-1 and TRBJ2-5, with D possibly being TRBD1 (5 bases). This CDR3 has 13 amino acids. CDR1 is SGHRS and CDR2 is YFSETQ in the germline V gene. Trimming shortened V by 4 bases and J by 2 bases, and 9 bases separated the two germline ends. In DNA form, the CDR3 reads TGCGCCAGCAGCGTGACAGTGCAAGAGACCCAGTACTTC. This gives the protein CASSVTVQETQYF.

The V gene is TRBV7-2, the J gene TRBJ2-5; D not certain. V dropped 1 base and J dropped 2 bases, with 11 bases sitting between them. The CDR3 loop spans 15 amino acids. The germline V gene has CDR1 SGHTA and CDR2 FQGNSA. The CDR3 here is CASSLGVGGQETQYF. The CDR3 bases are TGTGCCAGCAGCTTAGGGGTCGGCGGTCAAGAGACCCAGTACTTC.

This clonotype was seen many times. The genes are TRBV5-1 and TRBJ2-1; unclear D gene. Between the trimmed V and J ends, which lost 0 bases and 7 bases, there was a span of 14 bases. The CDR3 length is 15 residues. The germline V gene encodes CDR1 SGHRS and CDR2 YFSETQ. The CDR3, as DNA: TGCGCCAGCAGCTTGGTAGGCGGCCCGGAGAATGAGCAGTTCTTC. This codes for CASSLVGGPENEQFF.

This sequence joins TRBV29-1 and TRBJ1-1, with D possibly being TRBD1 (6 bases). The V and J ends lost 4 bases and 2 bases respectively, with 14 bases between them. Looked up from germline, CDR1 is SQVTM and CDR2 is ANQGSEA. The CDR3 is 14 residues long. The CDR3 coding sequence is TGCAGCGTTGCGTTCGGCAGGGGCAACACTGAAGCTTTCTTT. Translation gives CSVAFGRGNTEAFF.

This clonotype was recorded at least ten times. V usage is TRBV5-1 and J usage is TRBJ1-1, with a weak D call TRBD1 (6 bases). Trimming pared 4 bases from V and 1 base from J, leaving 14 bases between. Germline CDR1 is SGHRS and CDR2 is YFSETQ. The CDR3 contains 15 residues. This chain's CDR3 is CASSLLPGQNTEAFF. CDR3 coding DNA: TGCGCCAGCAGCCTCTTACCGGGACAGAACACTGAAGCTTTCTTT.